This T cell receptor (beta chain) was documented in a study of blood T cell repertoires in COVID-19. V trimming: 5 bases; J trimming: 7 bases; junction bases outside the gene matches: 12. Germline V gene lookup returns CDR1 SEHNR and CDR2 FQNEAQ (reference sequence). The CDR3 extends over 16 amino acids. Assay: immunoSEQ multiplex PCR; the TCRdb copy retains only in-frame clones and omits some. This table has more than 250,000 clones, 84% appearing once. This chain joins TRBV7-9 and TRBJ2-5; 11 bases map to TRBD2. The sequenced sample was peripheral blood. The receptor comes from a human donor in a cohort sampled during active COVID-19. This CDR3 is CASSPQRLAGLGTQYF. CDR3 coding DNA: TGTGCCAGCAGCCCTCAGAGACTAGCGGGACTTGGGACCCAGTACTTC.